This entry is about one T cell receptor (beta chain). Antigen specificity is unknown. PCR amplification relied on 60 Vbeta primers (plus 13 Jbeta primers). Measured with immunoSEQ multiplex PCR; TCRdb has only the in-frame clones, and not every one. The sample carries roughly 190,000 clones, more than 65% recorded once. The sample is drawn from a study of cytomegalovirus exposure and HLA in healthy donors. Healthy bone marrow donors supplied every sample. Study outcomes and limitations: Likely technical artifact: a cluster of highly shared sequence variants. Later analysis showed most CMV-associated TCR beta chains appearing HLA-restricted. Researchers catalogued approximately 160 TCR beta chains as cytomegalovirus-associated.

The V and J ends lost 0 bases and 8 bases respectively, with 10 bases between them. Looked up from germline, CDR1 is LGHNA and CDR2 is YSLEER. This CDR3 has 14 residues. Sequenced: PBMCs. The clonotype comes from a girl aged 5 to 17 in good health and CMV-seropositive. The rearrangement links TRBV4-3 to TRBJ1-4; D is possibly TRBD1 (6 bases). The DNA of the CDR3 is TGCGCCAGCAGCCAAGAAACAGGGAGAGAAAAACTGTTTTTT. The encoded protein is CASSQETGREKLFF.